Below, 17 T cell receptor beta chains from the same sample are listed, as sequenced in a study of cytomegalovirus exposure and HLA in healthy donors. The PCR had 60 Vbeta and 13 Jbeta primers. Libraries were prepared by immunoSEQ multiplex PCR; TCRdb keeps only in-frame clonotypes and omits some of them. The sample lists 100,000 to 150,000 clones, roughly 8.6% seen once, with approximately 6.4% in the top ten. What was sequenced was PBMCs. The origin of the receptors is a woman between 40 and 55 years old in good health and CMV-seropositive.

This clone was counted a few times. The DNA of the CDR3 is TGCGCCAGCAGCCAACCCCCGGGACAGGATAATTCACCCCTCCACTTT. This encodes CASSQPPGQDNSPLHF. The chain links TRBV4-1 to TRBJ1-6, with 8 bases lining up with TRBD1. CDR1 is MGHRA, CDR2 YSYEKL, per germline. This CDR3 spans 16 amino acids. With V trimmed by 2 bases and J by 5 bases, 5 bases remained unmatched.

This chain links TRBV30 with TRBJ2-2; 10 bases agree with TRBD2. Trimming took 2 bases from V and 3 from J; bases not matched to a gene: 0. This CDR3 is built from 14 residues. From germline, CDR1 is GTSNPN and CDR2 SVGIG (reference sequence). The CDR3 protein is CAWSLAGDTGELFF. The CDR3 coding sequence is TGTGCCTGGAGTCTAGCGGGGGACACCGGGGAGCTGTTTTTT.

The chain carries TRBV5-4 and TRBJ2-1; possible D gene TRBD1, 5 bases. This CDR3 spans 13 amino acids. The germline CDR1 and CDR2 sequences are SGHNT and YYREEE (reference sequence). Deletions cut 0 bases from V and 8 bases from J, with 9 bases between. In DNA form, the CDR3 reads TGTGCCAGCAGCTTGGACTCAGGGTATGAGCAGTTCTTC. As protein: CASSLDSGYEQFF.

The chain links TRBV4-2 to TRBJ2-5; 10 bases are shared with TRBD2. CDR1 and CDR2 from the germline V gene are LGHNA and YNFKEQ. There are 19 residues in the CDR3. V was pared by 1 base and J by 2 bases, with 13 bases of the junction left unmatched. The CDR3 coding sequence is TGTGCCAGCAGCCAAGTTGGGACCCTAGCGGGGGTCCTACAAGAGACCCAGTACTTC. Protein sequence: CASSQVGTLAGVLQETQYF.

This chain connects TRBV2 to TRBJ1-1, with D perhaps matching TRBD1 (5 bases). V lost 2 bases and J lost 0, with 10 bases in between. The CDR3 loop spans 15 amino acids. CDR1 is SNHLY, CDR2 FYNNEI, per germline. CDR3 in DNA: TGTGCCAGCAGTGAAAGGCAGGGTATGAACACTGAAGCTTTCTTT. The encoded protein is CASSERQGMNTEAFF.

This clone occurred a few times. The chain carries TRBV6-1 and TRBJ2-2, with 8 bases identical to TRBD1. J lost 0 bases, V lost 5 bases, and 2 bases had no gene match. Germline V gene sequence: CDR1 MNHNS, CDR2 SASEGT. The length of the CDR3 is 15 residues. In nucleotides, the CDR3 is TGTGCCAGCAGTAAGGGACAGGCGAACACCGGGGAGCTGTTTTTT. As protein: CASSKGQANTGELFF.

This clone was seen more than once but under ten times. The chain couples TRBV4-1 to TRBJ1-2, with 10 bases fitting TRBD1. From germline, CDR1 is MGHRA and CDR2 YSYEKL. V shed 4 bases and J 6 bases; nucleotides not matched to a gene: 5. This CDR3 spans 14 amino acids. DNA of the CDR3: TGCGCCAGCAGCCCCACCGGGACAGGGGATGGCTACACCTTC. Encoded protein: CASSPTGTGDGYTF.

This clone was seen more than once but under ten times. This chain connects TRBV18 to TRBJ2-7, with 12 bases lining up with TRBD1. The V gene end was trimmed by 0 bases and the J gene end by 4 bases; junction bases not matched to a gene: 7. This CDR3 has 17 amino acids. The germline CDR1 and CDR2 sequences are KGHSH and LQKENI. DNA of the CDR3: TGTGCCAGCTCACCACCGGGGACAGGGGGCTTTAAGTACGAGCAGTACTTC. Translated: CASSPPGTGGFKYEQYF. The full variable domain, with the rest looked up from reference TRBV18 and TRBJ2-7, is NAGVMQNPRHLVRRRGQEARLRCSPMKGHSHVYWYRQLPEEGLKFMVYLQKENIIDESGMPKERFSAEFPKEGPSILRIQQVVRGDSAAYFCASSPPGTGGFKYEQYFGPGTRLTVT.

The V and J genes are TRBV7-7 and TRBJ2-3, with 10 bases identical to TRBD1. The CDR3 runs 15 residues. The V gene end was trimmed by 6 bases and the J gene end by 4 bases; junction bases not matched to a gene: 7. Germline CDR1 is SSHAT and CDR2 is FNYEAQ (reference sequence). In nucleotides, the CDR3 is TGTGCCAGCAGTACCGGGACAGGGGACGCAGATACGCAGTATTTT. As protein: CASSTGTGDADTQYF. The full variable domain, rest sourced from reference TRBV7-7 and TRBJ2-3, is GAGVSQSPRYKVTKRGQDVTLRCDPISSHATLYWYQQALGQGPEFLTYFNYEAQPDKSGLPSDRFSAERPEGSISTLTIQRTEQRDSAMYRCASSTGTGDADTQYFGPGTRLTVL.

This clone has just a few counts. The CDR3 sequence: CASSLGRASPYEQYF. The CDR3 DNA sequence: TGCGCCAGCAGCTTGGGCAGGGCGAGCCCCTACGAGCAGTACTTC. This sequence joins TRBV5-1 and TRBJ2-7, with a tentative D call TRBD1 (5 bases). V dropped 0 bases and J dropped 2 bases, with 12 bases sitting between them. The CDR3 is 15 residues long. The germline V gene has CDR1 SGHRS and CDR2 YFSETQ. Full variable domain (remainder filled in from reference TRBV5-1 and TRBJ2-7): KAGVTQTPRYLIKTRGQQVTLSCSPISGHRSVSWYQQTPGQGLQFLFEYFSETQRNKGNFPGRFSGRQFSNSRSEMNVSTLELGDSALYLCASSLGRASPYEQYFGPGTRLTVT.

This clone was detected only a few times. The chain couples TRBV27 to TRBJ2-7, with D perhaps TRBD1 (6 bases). CDR3 length: 13 amino acids. Trimming stripped 6 bases from V and 4 bases from J, with 13 bases between. Germline V gives CDR1 MNHEY, CDR2 SMNVEV (reference sequence). The CDR3, as DNA: TGTGCCAGCAGAGGGGGTAGTCGGTACGAGCAGTACTTC. It is translated as CASRGGSRYEQYF.

The chain employs TRBV27 and TRBJ2-1; 7 nucleotides agree with TRBD2. CDR1 is MNHEY, CDR2 SMNVEV, per germline (reference sequence). This CDR3 is 17 amino acids long. The ends lost 1 base at V and 0 bases at J; junction bases unmatched: 6. The CDR3 region is CASSLFGGVSSYNEQFF. The DNA for the CDR3 is TGTGCCAGCAGTTTATTTGGGGGGGTTAGCTCCTACAATGAGCAGTTCTTC.

The rearrangement uses TRBV15 and TRBJ1-4; TRBD1 matches at 7 bases. V lost 0 bases to trimming and J lost 10 bases; unmatched junction nucleotides: 14. Germline loops: CDR1 LNHNV, CDR2 YYDKDF (reference sequence). The CDR3 length is 17 residues. The CDR3 DNA reads TGTGCCACCAGCAGAGATTTAGGGACAGCTCCTGCAAGAAAACTGTTTTTT. Its protein product is CATSRDLGTAPARKLFF.

Only a few counts were recorded for this clone. Other DNA sequences in this specimen translate into the identical CDR3. The CDR3 DNA follows: TGTGCCAGCAGTTACTCAATGGAGGCCCGCGGAGCTTTCTTT. The encoded protein is CASSYSMEARGAFF. This chain uses TRBV6-6 with TRBJ1-1, with unresolved D. The V end was cut by 0 bases, the J end by 10 bases, with 15 bases between. CDR3 length: 14 amino acids. In germline, CDR1 is MNHNY, CDR2 SVGAGI (reference sequence).

This clone was counted between two and nine times. The genes are TRBV6-4 and TRBJ1-1; 10 nucleotides agree with TRBD1. The V gene end was trimmed by 6 bases and the J gene end by 2 bases; junction bases not matched to a gene: 3. Germline assignment: CDR1 MRHNA and CDR2 SNTAGT. This CDR3 region has 14 residues. The CDR3 sequence is CASRTGGLNTEAFF. The CDR3 bases are TGTGCCAGCAGGACAGGGGGCCTAAACACTGAAGCTTTCTTT.

This clone was counted a few times. The V call is TRBV19, the J call TRBJ2-1, with 16 bases lining up with TRBD2. V gave up 4 bases and J gave up 7 bases; unmatched junction bases: 7. Germline V lookup: CDR1 LNHDA, CDR2 SQIVND (reference sequence). CDR3 length: 17 residues. In DNA form, the CDR3 reads TGTGCCAGTAGTAAGGGACTAGCGGGGGGGCCTTGGAATGAGCAGTTCTTC. Its translation: CASSKGLAGGPWNEQFF.

The chain employs TRBV19 and TRBJ2-7, with a weak D call TRBD1 (7 bases). The length of the CDR3 is 15 residues. V lost 7 bases and J 3 bases, leaving 19 bases between the germline ends. Germline CDR1 and CDR2: LNHDA and SQIVND (reference sequence). CDR3 sequence: CASTPDQGGIYEQYF. The DNA of the CDR3 is TGTGCCAGTACTCCAGATCAGGGGGGTATCTACGAGCAGTACTTC.